Below, 23 T cell receptor beta chains from the same sample are listed, as sequenced in a study of T cell responses to AZD1222 COVID-19 vaccine. Measured with immunoSEQ multiplex PCR; TCRdb has only the in-frame clones, and not every one. The data show 95,000 or so clones, about 88% seen once. The material was peripheral blood, obtained on day 0 of AZD1222 vaccination. The source is an adult in good health.

Turning to this clone: At one end, the junction sequence differs from germline, possibly due to a read error. The V gene is TRBV12-3 or TRBV12-4, the J gene TRBJ2-1; 7 nucleotides match TRBD2. The CDR3 spans 12 residues. This CDR3 reads CASSPGLSSPLF. CDR3 DNA: TGTGCCAGCAGTCCGGGACTATCATCTCCTCTCTTC.

The genes are TRBV10-3 and TRBJ1-3; a possible D gene is TRBD1 (5 bases). The V end lost 0 bases, the J end lost 9 bases, and 9 bases lay between the germline ends. Germline values: CDR1 ENHRY, CDR2 SYGVKD. The CDR3 runs to 13 residues. DNA for the CDR3: TGTGCCATCAGTGAGTCTCAGGGAGTCACCATATATTTT. The encoded protein is CAISESQGVTIYF.

The J gene is TRBJ1-5, the V gene TRBV30; TRBD1 matches at 7 bases. V shed 2 bases and J 4 bases; nucleotides not matched to a gene: 8. Germline lookup yields CDR1 GTSNPN and CDR2 SVGIG (reference sequence). The CDR3 has 15 residues. In DNA, the CDR3 is TGTGCCTGGAGTATGGGCAGGGGGATGAATCAGCCCCAGCATTTT. Its protein is CAWSMGRGMNQPQHF.

This CDR3 is CASSSAGGAYNSPLHF. The DNA of the CDR3 is TGTGCCAGCAGTTCTGCTGGGGGGGCTTACAATTCACCCCTCCACTTT. The rearrangement uses TRBV6-5 and TRBJ1-6; TRBD1 is a possible D gene (6 bases). Trimming pared 4 bases from V and 7 bases from J, leaving 17 bases between. Germline assignment: CDR1 MNHEY and CDR2 SVGAGI. The CDR3 runs 16 residues.

V and J are TRBV5-1 and TRBJ2-2; the match to TRBD2 covers 8 bases. Germline CDR1 and CDR2: SGHRS and YFSETQ. V dropped 2 bases and J dropped 0; count of bases not matched to a gene: 9. This CDR3 spans 18 amino acids. The CDR3 nucleotides read TGCGCCAGCAGCTTCCTCAGCGGGGGTTATGCGAACACCGGGGAGCTGTTTTTT. Translating it yields CASSFLSGGYANTGELFF.

The J gene is TRBJ1-4, the V gene TRBV5-1, with 8 bases matching TRBD1. CDR1 and CDR2 (germline): SGHRS, YFSETQ. Germline trimming cut 4 bases from V and 7 bases from J; bases unmatched to any gene: 9. The CDR3 sequence is 15 residues long. The CDR3: CASSPQGALTEKLFF. The CDR3 DNA follows: TGCGCCAGCAGCCCCCAGGGGGCGTTAACTGAAAAACTGTTTTTT.

Details on this clone: One end of the junction is discordant with germline, which a read error may explain. The J gene is TRBJ2-4, the V gene TRBV3-1 (or the pseudogene TRBV3-2); maybe TRBD2 (6 bases). Germline lookup yields CDR1 LGHDT and CDR2 YNNKEL (reference sequence). The CDR3 is 9 amino acids. DNA of the CDR3: TGTGCCAGCAGCCAACAGCGGGACTTC. Translated, it gives CASSQQRDF.

The chain recombines TRBV7-6 with TRBJ2-5, with a tentative D call TRBD2 (5 bases). Germline loops: CDR1 SGHVS, CDR2 FNYEAQ. The CDR3 is 15 residues long. V was cut by 5 bases and J by 1 base, with 14 bases left in between. The CDR3 region has the DNA TGTGCCAGCAGCCACCCCGGGGTAGGCCAAGAGACCCAGTACTTC. It specifies CASSHPGVGQETQYF.

The chain carries TRBV18 and TRBJ2-7; TRBD1 is a possible D gene (7 bases). The CDR3 has 15 residues. V was clipped by 2 bases and J by 2 bases, with 13 bases between them. Germline CDR1 and CDR2: KGHSH and LQKENI. The CDR3 bases are TGTGCCAGCTCACCAGCGGCGGGACAGACCTACGAGCAGTACTTC. Its translation is CASSPAAGQTYEQYF.

V gene TRBV19 combines with J gene TRBJ2-1; 14 nucleotides align to TRBD2. CDR1 is LNHDA, CDR2 SQIVND, per germline (reference sequence). The CDR3 is 16 amino acids. Unmatched junction bases numbered 6, after V lost 4 bases and J lost 7 bases. The CDR3 DNA sequence: TGTGCCAGTAGTAGACTAGCGGGGGGGCCGCGGAATGAGCAGTTCTTC. It is translated as CASSRLAGGPRNEQFF.

V gene TRBV27 combines with J gene TRBJ2-5; 11 nucleotides align to TRBD2. Germline assignment: CDR1 MNHEY and CDR2 SMNVEV (reference sequence). With 2 bases clipped from V and 2 bases from J, the junction kept 1 base outside the gene matches. CDR3 size: 15 residues. This chain's CDR3 is CASSLASGGQETQYF. CDR3 DNA: TGTGCCAGCAGTTTAGCTAGCGGGGGGCAAGAGACCCAGTACTTC.

This clone was detected once. The chain employs TRBV9 and TRBJ1-2; no clear D gene. Looked up from germline, CDR1 is SGDLS and CDR2 is YYNGEE. Trimming removed 0 bases at V and 4 bases at J, with 4 bases between. This CDR3 region has 12 residues. The CDR3 DNA reads TGTGCCAGCAGCGTAGTAAGCTATGGCTACACCTTC. It codes for CASSVVSYGYTF.

V is TRBV12-3 or TRBV12-4 and J is TRBJ2-7; D not resolved. The V gene lost 5 bases and the J gene lost 6 bases, with 14 bases spanning the gap. CDR3 length: 13 residues. CDR3 nucleotides: TGTGCCAGCAGTACTCGAGTCGCTGGCGAGCAGTACTTC. This sequence encodes CASSTRVAGEQYF.

V gene TRBV7-9 combines with J gene TRBJ1-1, with unresolved D. The CDR3 sequence is 13 residues long. Germline V lookup: CDR1 SEHNR, CDR2 FQNEAQ (reference sequence). V was pared by 7 bases and J by 5 bases, with 14 bases between. The CDR3 loop reads CASIQNLGTEAFF. The CDR3 nucleotides are TGTGCCAGCATCCAAAACCTCGGTACTGAAGCTTTCTTT.

The chain joins TRBV7-9 to TRBJ2-1, with TRBD2 matching over 8 bases. This CDR3 region has 12 residues. V shed 4 bases and J 10 bases; nucleotides not matched to a gene: 3. Per the germline V gene, CDR1 is SEHNR and CDR2 is FQNEAQ (reference sequence). The CDR3 DNA follows: TGTGCCAGCAGCTCGAGACTAGCGGAGCAGTTCTTC. Amino acid sequence: CASSSRLAEQFF.

The V and J genes are TRBV12-5 and TRBJ1-1; D uncertain. This CDR3 comprises 13 residues. Germline CDR1 LGHNT, CDR2 FRNRAP. The germline V and J ends were trimmed by 3 bases and 7 bases, with 12 bases remaining between them. CDR3 sequence (DNA): TGTGCTAGTGGTTTAGGACGACGTCTTGAAGCTTTCTTT. It specifies CASGLGRRLEAFF.

The rearrangement joins TRBV6-4 to TRBJ1-2, with 8 nucleotides matching TRBD1. The CDR3 is made up of 16 amino acids. The junction had 8 bases not matched to a gene; V was cut back by 1 base and J by 4 bases. Germline loops: CDR1 MRHNA, CDR2 SNTAGT. The chain's CDR3 is CASSDYSTGAGYGYTF. The CDR3 DNA reads TGTGCCAGCAGTGACTACTCGACAGGGGCTGGCTATGGCTACACCTTC.

The chain is built from TRBV6-2 or TRBV6-3 and TRBJ2-7; no firm D call. V was clipped by 2 bases and J by 6 bases, with 14 bases between them. Germline V gene data show CDR1 as MNHEY and CDR2 as SVGEGT. The CDR3 runs 14 residues. The CDR3 DNA is TGTGCCAGCAGTTACGCCCTATACCTCCGCGAGCAGTACTTC. Protein sequence: CASSYALYLREQYF.

In its sample, this clone was seen once. The rearrangement joins TRBV2 to TRBJ1-6, with D perhaps TRBD1 (5 bases). Germline-derived CDR1 and CDR2 are SNHLY and FYNNEI. V was trimmed by 0 bases and J by 8 bases, leaving 5 bases between them. The CDR3 runs 13 residues. CDR3 in DNA: TGTGCCAGCAGTGAAGCGGGGGATTCACCCCTCCACTTT. Translating gives CASSEAGDSPLHF.

The chain couples TRBV6-2 or TRBV6-3 to TRBJ2-5; 11 positions agree with TRBD2. J was trimmed by 3 bases and V by 0 bases; bases with no gene match: 6. The germline gives CDR1 MNHEY, CDR2 SVGEGT. CDR3 length equals 17 residues. CDR3 residues: CASSYSMLAGGEETQYF. CDR3 DNA: TGTGCCAGCAGTTACTCGATGCTAGCGGGGGGTGAAGAGACCCAGTACTTC.

The chain is built from TRBV7-9 and TRBJ2-2; weak D call: TRBD1 (5 bases). This CDR3 comprises 15 residues. Germline V gene lookup returns CDR1 SEHNR and CDR2 FQNEAQ (reference sequence). Trimming took 4 bases from V and 5 from J, leaving 14 bases between them. CDR3 nucleotides: TGTGCCAGCAGCTCAGTTCAGGGTGTTACCGGGGAGCTGTTTTTT. The encoded protein is CASSSVQGVTGELFF.

The chain uses TRBV10-2 and TRBJ1-4, with 12 bases that match TRBD1. The CDR3 has 14 residues. The germline CDR1 and CDR2 sequences are WSHSY and SAAADI. Trimming removed 6 bases from V and 8 bases from J; junction bases left unmatched: 4. CDR3 in amino acids: CASRRGQGAEKLFF. The CDR3 DNA sequence: TGCGCCAGCAGGAGGGGACAGGGGGCGGAAAAACTGTTTTTT.

The chain links TRBV6-5 to TRBJ2-7; D possibly matches TRBD1 or TRBD2 (5 bases each). The germline gives CDR1 MNHEY, CDR2 SVGAGI. V was shortened by 8 bases and J by 6 bases, with 11 bases between the two germline ends. The CDR3 runs to 11 residues. CDR3 bases: TGTGCCAGCGGGGGTACGGCCGAGCAGTACTTC. It is translated as CASGGTAEQYF.